Listed here are 9 T cell receptor beta chains from one sample, sequenced in a study of human T cells and chemical hapten exposure. Time point indicated: patch test 1, 2 weeks after DPC sensitization. As for treatment: therapeutic diphenylcyclopropenone sensitization with weekly scalp DPC. TCRdb called the RACE reads again in MiXCR, with one record for every CDR3 protein. In the table there are tens of thousands of distinct CDR3 sequences, approximately 10% of which are singletons. The specimen was whole blood, collected in connection with sensitization to the hapten diphenylcyclopropenone (DPC). The receptor source for this set is a man in his forties with alopecia areata. Some clones in this sample may be carry-over from other donors' samples.

This clonotype was recorded a few times. V and J are TRBV7-3 and TRBJ2-7; a possible D gene is TRBD2 (7 bases). V lost 4 bases, J lost 1 base, and 29 bases lay in between. The CDR3 length is 20 residues. Germline V gene sequence: CDR1 SGHTA, CDR2 FQGTGA. The CDR3 bases are TGTGCCAGCAGCTCCCATTCGGTTGCGGGAGTATACCAGGGGTCCTACGAGCAGTACTTC. Its protein product is CASSSHSVAGVYQGSYEQYF.

DNA of the CDR3: TGCGCCAGCAGCTTGCAAGGGAGGAATGAGCAGTTCTTC. Its translation is CASSLQGRNEQFF. V usage is TRBV5-1 and J usage is TRBJ2-1; D is possibly TRBD2 (6 bases). Germline assignment: CDR1 SGHRS and CDR2 YFSETQ. V was cut by 1 base and J by 7 bases, with 9 bases left in between. The CDR3 is 13 amino acids.

This rearrangement joins TRBV10-3 to TRBJ2-5; D is uncertain. CDR1 is ENHRY and CDR2 is SYGVKD in the germline V gene. The length of the CDR3 is 13 residues. The V end was cut by 11 bases, the J end by 3 bases, with 16 bases between. The CDR3 spells CASRRTLEETQYF. The CDR3 DNA follows: TGTGCCTCAAGACGGACCCTGGAAGAGACCCAGTACTTC.

The chain has TRBV4-3 and TRBJ2-1; 10 bases match TRBD2. The CDR3 runs to 19 residues. CDR1 is LGHNA and CDR2 is YSLEER in the germline V gene. V dropped 0 bases and J dropped 0; count of bases not matched to a gene: 8. DNA of the CDR3: TGCGCCAGCAGCCAAGATTTCGGTAGCGGGAGGCCCTCCTACAATGAGCAGTTCTTC. This sequence encodes CASSQDFGSGRPSYNEQFF.

CDR3 protein: CASSTLLAGTGELFF. CDR3 nucleotide sequence: TGTGCCAGTAGTACTCTTTTAGCGGGCACCGGGGAGCTGTTTTTT. This rearrangement joins TRBV19 to TRBJ2-2, with TRBD2 identical over 7 bases. Germline V gene data show CDR1 as LNHDA and CDR2 as SQIVND (reference sequence). The ends lost 4 bases at V and 4 bases at J; junction bases unmatched: 6. This CDR3 is 15 amino acids long.

V is TRBV7-9 and J is TRBJ2-7; D tentatively reads TRBD1 or TRBD2 (5 bases each). The CDR3 consists of 14 residues. Germline-derived CDR1 and CDR2 are SEHNR and FQNEAQ (reference sequence). Between the trimmed V and J ends, which lost 2 bases and 6 bases, there was a span of 14 bases. CDR3 nucleotides: TGTGCCAGCAGCTTAAGGGGACGGGGTGTCGAGCAGTACTTC. Amino acid sequence: CASSLRGRGVEQYF.

This clonotype was detected a few times. The V and J genes are TRBV28 and TRBJ2-5; 10 nucleotides match TRBD2. The CDR3 has 14 residues. V shed 4 bases and J 5 bases; nucleotides not matched to a gene: 4. Germline V lookup: CDR1 MDHEN, CDR2 SYDVKM. Written as DNA, the CDR3 is TGTGCCAGCAGTTCCAGCGGGAGGGGGGAGACCCAGTACTTC. It specifies CASSSSGRGETQYF.

The rearrangement joins TRBV5-1 to TRBJ2-5, with a possible D match to TRBD2 (5 bases). V lost 3 bases, J lost 1 base, and 10 bases lay in between. The CDR3 covers 14 residues. The germline V gene has CDR1 SGHRS and CDR2 YFSETQ. Here the CDR3 reads CASSSGLAQETQYF. The CDR3 nucleotides are TGCGCCAGCAGCTCCGGGCTAGCCCAAGAGACCCAGTACTTC. The full variable domain, in which reference TRBV5-1 and TRBJ2-5 provide the parts outside the CDR3, is KAGVTQTPRYLIKTRGQQVTLSCSPISGHRSVSWYQQTPGQGLQFLFEYFSETQRNKGNFPGRFSGRQFSNSRSEMNVSTLELGDSALYLCASSSGLAQETQYFGPGTRLLVL.

The chain uses TRBV2 and TRBJ2-1, with D unresolved. The CDR3 totals 10 residues. Germline V gene data show CDR1 as SNHLY and CDR2 as FYNNEI. The CDR3 reads CAGAYNEQFF. In DNA, the CDR3 is TGTGCTGGAGCCTACAATGAGCAGTTCTTC.